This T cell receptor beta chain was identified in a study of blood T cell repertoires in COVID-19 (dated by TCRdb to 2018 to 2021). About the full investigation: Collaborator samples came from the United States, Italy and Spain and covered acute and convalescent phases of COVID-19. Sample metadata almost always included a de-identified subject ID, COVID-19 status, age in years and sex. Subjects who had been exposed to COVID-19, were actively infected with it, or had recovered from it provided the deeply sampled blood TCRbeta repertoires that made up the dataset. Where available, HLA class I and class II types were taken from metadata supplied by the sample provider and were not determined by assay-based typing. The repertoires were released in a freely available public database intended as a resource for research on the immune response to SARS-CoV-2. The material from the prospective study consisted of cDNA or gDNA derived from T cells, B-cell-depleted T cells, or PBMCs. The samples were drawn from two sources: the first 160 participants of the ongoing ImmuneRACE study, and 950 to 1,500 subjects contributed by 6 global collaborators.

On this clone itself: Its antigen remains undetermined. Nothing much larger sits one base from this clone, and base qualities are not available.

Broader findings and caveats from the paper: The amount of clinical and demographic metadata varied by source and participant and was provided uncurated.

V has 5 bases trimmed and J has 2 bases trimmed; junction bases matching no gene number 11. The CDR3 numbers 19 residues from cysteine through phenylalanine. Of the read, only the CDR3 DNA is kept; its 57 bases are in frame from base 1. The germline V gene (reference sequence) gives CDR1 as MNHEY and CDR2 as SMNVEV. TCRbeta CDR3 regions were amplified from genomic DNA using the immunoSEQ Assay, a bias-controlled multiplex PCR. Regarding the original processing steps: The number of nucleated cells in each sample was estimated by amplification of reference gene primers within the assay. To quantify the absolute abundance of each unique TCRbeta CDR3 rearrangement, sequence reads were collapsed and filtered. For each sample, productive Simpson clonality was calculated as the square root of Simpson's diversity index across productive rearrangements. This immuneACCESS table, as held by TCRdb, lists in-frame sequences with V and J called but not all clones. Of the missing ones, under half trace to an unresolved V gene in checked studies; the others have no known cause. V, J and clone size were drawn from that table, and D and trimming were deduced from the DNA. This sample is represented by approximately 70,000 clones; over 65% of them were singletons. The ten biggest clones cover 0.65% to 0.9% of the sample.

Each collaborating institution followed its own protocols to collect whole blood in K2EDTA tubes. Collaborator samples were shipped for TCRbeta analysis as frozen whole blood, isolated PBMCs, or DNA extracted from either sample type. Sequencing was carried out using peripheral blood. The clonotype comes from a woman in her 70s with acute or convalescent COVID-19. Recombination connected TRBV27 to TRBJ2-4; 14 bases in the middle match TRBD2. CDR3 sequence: CASSAGLAGVVFPKNIQYF. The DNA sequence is TGTGCCAGCAGTGCGGGACTAGCGGGAGTGGTTTTTCCCAAAAACATTCAGTACTTC.